Sequencing of this TCR beta chain was carried out in a study of blood T cells in healthy people across ages. General study results and limits: Greater diversity and more naive CD4+ cells were seen in long-lived donors than in aged donors.

Comments on this clonotype: Antigen specificity is unknown. Just one base apart from a much larger clone, this may be a read error.

The germline V gene encodes CDR1 SNHLY and CDR2 FYNNEI. The CDR3 consists of 16 residues. Combining a sample-barcoded 5' primer with a J-beta primer mix, a second PCR ran for roughly 7 to 12 cycles. TCRdb redid the calling of the 5' RACE reads with MiXCR, one entry per CDR3 protein. This table has around 800,000 distinct CDR3 sequences, 46% appearing once. The sequencing sample was made of blood. The chain joins TRBV2 to TRBJ2-1, with 8 positions matching TRBD1. The DNA end is a closer match to TRBJ2-7, so the J assignment may be wrong. The receptor was isolated from a man older than 75 in good health. The CDR3: CASSESRGPVGNEQYF. DNA for the CDR3: TGTGCCAGCAGTGAATCCAGGGGGCCCGTCGGCAATGAGCAGTACTTC.